A selection of T cell receptor beta chains follows, all from one sample in a study of blood T cell repertoires in COVID-19. The protocol was immunoSEQ multiplex PCR, while the TCRdb copy is restricted to in-frame clones and leaves out a portion. The sample lists some 140,000 clones, around 81% occurring once. Sequencing input: peripheral blood. The receptor set was obtained from a woman aged 55-70 years with active or convalescent COVID-19. CDR3s leave out the opening cysteine and the closing phenylalanine or tryptophan. Fields, in order: CDR3 length, J gene, V gene, CDR3 protein.

length: 14
J: TRBJ2-5
V: TRBV7-6
CDR3: ASSLAGGQVPGTQY

length: 15
J: TRBJ1-4
V: TRBV10-3
CDR3: AISESRVGTANEKLF

length: 9
J: TRBJ2-7
V: TRBV4-1
CDR3: ASSQGVQQY

length: 14
J: TRBJ1-1
V: TRBV11-2
CDR3: ASSLRVSQTGAEAF

length: 10
J: TRBJ1-6
V: TRBV2
CDR3: ASSPGNSPLH

length: 12
J: TRBJ1-6
V: TRBV19
CDR3: ASRTGTVNSPLH

length: 9
J: TRBJ2-5
V: TRBV6-5
CDR3: AITEGETQY

length: 12
J: TRBJ2-1
V: TRBV5-1
CDR3: ASSLAGRSDEQF

length: 18
J: TRBJ2-2
V: TRBV27
CDR3: ASSLSGTSGTHRNTGELF

length: 13
J: TRBJ2-7
V: TRBV5-5
CDR3: ASSRPGTGTYEQY

length: 13
J: TRBJ1-1
V: TRBV6-5
CDR3: ASTRGGDGNTEAF

length: 16
J: TRBJ1-1
V: TRBV6-6
CDR3: ASSPRWTGPIKDTEAF

length: 11
J: TRBJ2-5
V: TRBV6-5
CDR3: ASLLGSQETQY

length: 14
J: TRBJ1-1
V: TRBV2
CDR3: ASFRGSTSVNTEAF

length: 12
J: TRBJ2-7
V: TRBV28
CDR3: ASSFPGPLVEQY

length: 14
J: TRBJ2-7
V: TRBV27
CDR3: ASSLSGRAFSYEQY

length: 14
J: TRBJ1-6
V: TRBV6-6
CDR3: ASSYARGQGLITLH

length: 13
J: TRBJ2-1
V: TRBV6-5
CDR3: ASRGTGGRHNEQF